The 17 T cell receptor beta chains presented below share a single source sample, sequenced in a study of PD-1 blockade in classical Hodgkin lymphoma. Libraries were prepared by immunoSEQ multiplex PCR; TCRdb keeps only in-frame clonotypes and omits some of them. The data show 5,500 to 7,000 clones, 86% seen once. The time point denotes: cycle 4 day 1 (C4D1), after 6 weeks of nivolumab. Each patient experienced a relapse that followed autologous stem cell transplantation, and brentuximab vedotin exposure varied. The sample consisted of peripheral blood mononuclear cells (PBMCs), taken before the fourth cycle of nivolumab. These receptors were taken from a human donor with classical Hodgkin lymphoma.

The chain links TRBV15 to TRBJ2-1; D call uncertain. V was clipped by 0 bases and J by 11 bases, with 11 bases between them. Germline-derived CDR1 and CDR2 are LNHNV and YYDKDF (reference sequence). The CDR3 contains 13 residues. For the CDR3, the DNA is TGTGCCACCAGCAGAGATGGGGAATCCCAGCAGTTCTTC. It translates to CATSRDGESQQFF.

CDR3 DNA: TGTGCCAGCAGTTACCAGGGAAGTGGCTACACCTTC. Translation gives CASSYQGSGYTF. The gene calls are TRBV6-6 and TRBJ1-2, with D possibly matching TRBD1 (5 bases). CDR3 length: 12 amino acids. Germline values: CDR1 MNHNY, CDR2 SVGAGI (reference sequence). V lost 2 bases, J lost 7 bases, and 8 bases lay in between.

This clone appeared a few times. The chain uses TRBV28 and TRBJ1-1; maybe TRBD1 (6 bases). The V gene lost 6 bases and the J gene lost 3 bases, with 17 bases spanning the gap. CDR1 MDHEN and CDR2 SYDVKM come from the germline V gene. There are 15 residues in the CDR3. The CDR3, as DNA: TGTGCCAGCAGGGACCCCAGGGGCCCTCACACTGAAGCTTTCTTT. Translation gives CASRDPRGPHTEAFF.

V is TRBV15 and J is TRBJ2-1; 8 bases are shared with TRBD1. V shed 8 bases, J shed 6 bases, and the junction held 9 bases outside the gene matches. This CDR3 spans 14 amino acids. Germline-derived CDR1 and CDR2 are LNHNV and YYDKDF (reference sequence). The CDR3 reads CATGPTGGGNEQFF. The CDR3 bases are TGTGCCACCGGCCCTACAGGGGGAGGCAATGAGCAGTTCTTC.

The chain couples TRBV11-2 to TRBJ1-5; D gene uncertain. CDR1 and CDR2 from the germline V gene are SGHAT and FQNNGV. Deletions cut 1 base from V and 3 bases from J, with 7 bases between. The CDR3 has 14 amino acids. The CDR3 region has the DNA TGTGCCAGCAGCTTAGCACGGACCAATCAGCCCCAGCATTTT. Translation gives CASSLARTNQPQHF.

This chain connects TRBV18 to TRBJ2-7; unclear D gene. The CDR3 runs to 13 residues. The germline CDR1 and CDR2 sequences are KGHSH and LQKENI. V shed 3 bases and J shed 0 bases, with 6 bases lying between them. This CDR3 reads CASSPQSSYEQYV. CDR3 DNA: TGTGCCAGCTCACCCCAGAGCTCCTACGAGCAGTACGTC.

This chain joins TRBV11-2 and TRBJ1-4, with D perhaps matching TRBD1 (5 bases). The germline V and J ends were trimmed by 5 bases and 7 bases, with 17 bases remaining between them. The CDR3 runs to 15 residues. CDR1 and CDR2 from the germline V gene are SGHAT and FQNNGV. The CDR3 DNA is TGTGCCAGCAGCCGAATCTGGACGGGGGGTGAAAAACTGTTTTTT. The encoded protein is CASSRIWTGGEKLFF.

This chain's CDR3 is CASSLDLRAYEQYV. The CDR3 coding sequence is TGTGCCAGCAGCTTAGACCTCAGGGCCTACGAGCAGTACGTC. The chain recombines TRBV7-2 with TRBJ2-7; D might be TRBD1 (5 bases). There are 14 residues in the CDR3. Germline values: CDR1 SGHTA, CDR2 FQGNSA. Trimming removed 1 base from V and 2 bases from J, with 9 bases in between.

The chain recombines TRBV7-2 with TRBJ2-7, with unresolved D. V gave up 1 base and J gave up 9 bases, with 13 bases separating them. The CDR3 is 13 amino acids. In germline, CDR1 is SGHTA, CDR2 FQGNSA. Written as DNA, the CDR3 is TGTGCCAGCAGCTTAGGCGGCCTCTGGGGGCAGTACGTC. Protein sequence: CASSLGGLWGQYV.

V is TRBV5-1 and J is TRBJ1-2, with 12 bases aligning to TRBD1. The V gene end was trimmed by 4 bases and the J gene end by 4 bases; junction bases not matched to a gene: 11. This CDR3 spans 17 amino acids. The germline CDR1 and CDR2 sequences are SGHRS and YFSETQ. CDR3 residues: CASSRAGQGAGSYGYTF. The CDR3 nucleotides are TGCGCCAGCAGCCGTGCGGGACAGGGGGCGGGAAGCTATGGCTACACCTTC.

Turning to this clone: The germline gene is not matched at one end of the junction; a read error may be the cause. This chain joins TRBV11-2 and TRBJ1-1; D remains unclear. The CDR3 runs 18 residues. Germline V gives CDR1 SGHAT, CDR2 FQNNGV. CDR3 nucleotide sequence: TGTGCCAGCAGCTTAGGCCCACCCAACGAGGTGGGGAACAATGAAGCTTTCTTT. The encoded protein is CASSLGPPNEVGNNEAFF.

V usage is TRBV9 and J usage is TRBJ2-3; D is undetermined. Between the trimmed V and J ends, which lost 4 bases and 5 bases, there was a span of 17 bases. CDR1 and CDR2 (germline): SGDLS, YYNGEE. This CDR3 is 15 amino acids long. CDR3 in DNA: TGTGCCAGCAGCCCCGAGTGGACCACCCAAGATACGCAGTATTTT. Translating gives CASSPEWTTQDTQYF.

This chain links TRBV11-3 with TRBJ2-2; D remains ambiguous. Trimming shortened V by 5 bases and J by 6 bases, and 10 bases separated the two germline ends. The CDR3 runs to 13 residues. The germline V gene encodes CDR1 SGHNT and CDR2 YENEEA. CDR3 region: CASSPPGAGELFF. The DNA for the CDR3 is TGTGCCAGCAGCCCCCCCGGTGCCGGGGAGCTGTTTTTT.

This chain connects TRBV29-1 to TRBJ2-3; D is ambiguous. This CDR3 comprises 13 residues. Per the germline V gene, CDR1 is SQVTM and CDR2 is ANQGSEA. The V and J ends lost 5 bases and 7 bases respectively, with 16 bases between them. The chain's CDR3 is CSVCFGLTYTQYF. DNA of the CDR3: TGCAGCGTTTGTTTCGGGCTCACCTATACGCAGTATTTT.

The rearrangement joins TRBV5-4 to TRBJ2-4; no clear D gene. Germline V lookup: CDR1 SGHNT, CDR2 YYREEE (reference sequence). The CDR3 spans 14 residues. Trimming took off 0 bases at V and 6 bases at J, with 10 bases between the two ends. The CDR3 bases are TGTGCCAGCAGCTTGGATGGACGAGGAAACATTCAGTACTTC. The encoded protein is CASSLDGRGNIQYF.

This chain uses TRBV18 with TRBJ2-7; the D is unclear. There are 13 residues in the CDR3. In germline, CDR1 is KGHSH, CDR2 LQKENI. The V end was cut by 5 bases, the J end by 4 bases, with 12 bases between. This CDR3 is CASSVGKGYEQYV. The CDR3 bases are TGTGCCAGCTCAGTGGGGAAGGGTTACGAGCAGTACGTC.

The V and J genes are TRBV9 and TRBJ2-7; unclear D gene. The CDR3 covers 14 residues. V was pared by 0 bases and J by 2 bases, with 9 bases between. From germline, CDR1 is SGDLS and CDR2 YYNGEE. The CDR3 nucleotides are TGTGCCAGCAGCGTAGGGCCGGAACCCTACGAGCAGTACGTC. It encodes CASSVGPEPYEQYV.